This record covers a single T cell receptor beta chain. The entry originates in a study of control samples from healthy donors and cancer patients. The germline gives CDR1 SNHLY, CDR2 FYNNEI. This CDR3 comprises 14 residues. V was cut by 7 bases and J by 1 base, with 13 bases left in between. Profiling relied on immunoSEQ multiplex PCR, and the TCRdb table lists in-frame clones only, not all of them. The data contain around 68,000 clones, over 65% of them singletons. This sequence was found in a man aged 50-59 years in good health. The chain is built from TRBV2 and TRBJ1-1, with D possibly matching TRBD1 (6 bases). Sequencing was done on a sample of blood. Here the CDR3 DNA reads TGTGCCAGCACTCGACAGGCCGAGAACACTGAAGCTTTCTTT. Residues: CASTRQAENTEAFF.